Sequencing of this TCR beta chain was carried out in a study of blood T cell repertoires in COVID-19. Study-wide context: There were acute and convalescent COVID-19 samples, and they came from the United States, Italy and Spain. In each case, the material was cDNA or gDNA derived from T cells, B-cell-depleted T cells, or PBMCs.

The study recruited people aged 18 to 89 years across roughly 25 US areas. Either two negative PCRs, clearance, or symptom resolution qualified Cohort 3 donors as recovered. Data came from immunoSEQ multiplex PCR; TCRdb stores just in-frame clones and leaves some out. This sample has 450,000 to 600,000 clones, with 87% found just once. The CDR3 is 13 amino acids. V lost 4 bases and J 4 bases, leaving 10 bases between the germline ends. Germline CDR1 reads LGHDT; CDR2 reads YNNKEL (reference sequence). This chain links TRBV3-1 (or the pseudogene TRBV3-2) with TRBJ2-5; TRBD2 is a possible D gene (6 bases). The TCR was taken from a young woman who had recovered from COVID-19. The sequenced material came from PBMCs or T cells enriched from blood (not recorded which). The CDR3 DNA sequence: TGTGCCAGCAGCCTAGCGGCCGGAGAGACCCAGTACTTC. It is translated as CASSLAAGETQYF.